These 5 T cell receptor beta chains were all obtained from the same sample, sequenced in a study of T cells expressing NK-cell markers. With the 5' RACE reads reprocessed, TCRdb shows one record per CDR3 protein and no DNA. The repertoire table contains hundreds of thousands of distinct CDR3 sequences. The sequencing sample was made of blood T cells: a sorted CD56 or NKG2C T cell subset, CD4+ or CD8+ T cells, or bulk PBMC T cells (not recorded which). These TCRs come from a woman aged 18 to 75 in good health.

CDR3 residues: CSARTQGAAKNIQYF. V usage is TRBV20-1 and J usage is TRBJ2-4; there is no DNA to check the TCRdb D call of TRBD1. CDR1 and CDR2 (germline): DFQATT, SNEGSKA (reference sequence). The length of the CDR3 is 15 residues.

The chain is built from TRBV12-3 or TRBV12-4 and TRBJ2-3; the D call from TCRdb, TRBD2, cannot be confirmed without DNA. The CDR3 consists of 14 residues. The CDR3 here is CASSDTRFSDTQYF.

V usage is TRBV20-1 and J usage is TRBJ2-1; the TCRdb D gene call, TRBD2, has no DNA to confirm it. This CDR3 is built from 14 residues. CDR1 is DFQATT, CDR2 SNEGSKA, per germline (reference sequence). CDR3 sequence: CSAPLAGAGNEQFF.

The chain links TRBV7-9 to TRBJ1-2; TCRdb names TRBD1, which stays unverified in the absence of DNA. Germline CDR1 and CDR2: SEHNR and FQNEAQ (reference sequence). CDR3 size: 14 residues. CDR3 amino acids: CASSLGSTGAGYTF.

This sequence joins TRBV12-3 or TRBV12-4 and TRBJ1-6; TCRdb picks TRBD1, but there is no DNA to check that call. The CDR3 has 16 amino acids. CDR3 residues: CASSLSRQGANSPLHF.